A selection of T cell receptor beta chains follows, all from one sample in a study of cytomegalovirus exposure and HLA in healthy donors. Using immunoSEQ multiplex PCR, the repertoire was profiled, and TCRdb retains in-frame clones only, with some absent. The sample holds around 130,000 clones, about four fifths seen once. The sample comprised PBMCs. The origin of the receptors is a man aged 30 to 45 in good health and CMV-seronegative. CDR3s include the opening cysteine and the closing phenylalanine or tryptophan. The D gene is left open where the match is weak. Some rows mark clone size as missing; the rest say once, few, many or name a class of expanded clone.

clone_size: -; d_call: -; j_call: TRBJ1-2; v_call: TRBV28; cdr3_nt: TGTGCCATCGGACAGAACTATGGCTACACCTTC; cdr3_aa: CAIGQNYGYTF
clone_size: once; d_call: TRBD1; j_call: TRBJ2-7; v_call: TRBV4-1; cdr3_nt: TGCGCCAGCAGCCAAACCGGGACAGACTACTACGAGCAGTACTTC; cdr3_aa: CASSQTGTDYYEQYF
clone_size: -; d_call: TRBD1; j_call: TRBJ2-7; v_call: TRBV6-5; cdr3_nt: TGTGCCAGCAGTTACGTGGGACAGGGGTACGAGCAGTACTTC; cdr3_aa: CASSYVGQGYEQYF
clone_size: -; d_call: TRBD2; j_call: TRBJ2-7; v_call: TRBV5-4; cdr3_nt: TGTGCCAGCAGCCCGGCTAGCGGGGGACCCTACGAGCAGTACTTC; cdr3_aa: CASSPASGGPYEQYF
clone_size: -; d_call: TRBD2; j_call: TRBJ2-5; v_call: TRBV4-3; cdr3_nt: TGCGCCAGCAGCCAGGATGTGGGGGAGGGAGAGACCCAGTACTTC; cdr3_aa: CASSQDVGEGETQYF
clone_size: -; d_call: -; j_call: TRBJ1-5; v_call: TRBV5-8; cdr3_nt: TGTGCCAGCAGCCGAGGACAGTCAGGGCAGCCCCAGCATTTT; cdr3_aa: CASSRGQSGQPQHF
clone_size: few; d_call: -; j_call: TRBJ2-3; v_call: TRBV28; cdr3_nt: TGTGCCAGCAGTTTATCGGAGCGGACCACAGATACGCAGTATTTT; cdr3_aa: CASSLSERTTDTQYF
clone_size: -; d_call: TRBD1; j_call: TRBJ1-2; v_call: TRBV5-4; cdr3_nt: TGTGCCAGCAGGGGGGACAGCTTAGATGGCTACACCTTC; cdr3_aa: CASRGDSLDGYTF
clone_size: once; d_call: -; j_call: TRBJ1-1; v_call: TRBV19; cdr3_nt: TGTGCCAGTAGTTCAGCCTGGGCAACTTTCTTT; cdr3_aa: CASSSAWATFF
clone_size: -; d_call: -; j_call: TRBJ2-3; v_call: TRBV7-2; cdr3_nt: TGTGCCAGCAGCCTTCCAGGCGTTCCGACAGATACGCAGTATTTT; cdr3_aa: CASSLPGVPTDTQYF
clone_size: -; d_call: -; j_call: TRBJ1-5; v_call: TRBV6-6; cdr3_nt: TGTGCCAGTGCAGGGGAGTTAGGAAATCAGCCCCAGCATTTT; cdr3_aa: CASAGELGNQPQHF
clone_size: once; d_call: -; j_call: TRBJ2-7; v_call: TRBV27; cdr3_nt: TGTGCCAGCAGTTTTACGGGGGAGATCCCCTACGAGCAGTACTTC; cdr3_aa: CASSFTGEIPYEQYF
clone_size: -; d_call: -; j_call: TRBJ2-5; v_call: TRBV11-2; cdr3_nt: TGTGCCAGCAGCTGGACAAGGGATTCGTTCGAGACCCAGTACTTC; cdr3_aa: CASSWTRDSFETQYF
clone_size: -; d_call: TRBD2; j_call: TRBJ2-7; v_call: TRBV5-6; cdr3_nt: TGTGCCAGCAGCAGACTAGCTTGGTCCTACGAGCAGTACTTC; cdr3_aa: CASSRLAWSYEQYF
clone_size: medium-sized; d_call: -; j_call: TRBJ1-1; v_call: TRBV5-6; cdr3_nt: TGTGCCAGCAGCCTGACGGGGGGACGGGACACTGAAGCTTTCTTT; cdr3_aa: CASSLTGGRDTEAFF
clone_size: once; d_call: -; j_call: TRBJ2-7; v_call: TRBV4-3; cdr3_nt: TGCGCCAGCAGCCAAGATGCACGCGTCTACGAGCAGTACTTC; cdr3_aa: CASSQDARVYEQYF
clone_size: few; d_call: TRBD2; j_call: TRBJ2-2; v_call: TRBV13; cdr3_nt: TGTGCCAGCAGCTTTGCGGGGGGGCCCACCGGGGAGCTGTTTTTT; cdr3_aa: CASSFAGGPTGELFF
clone_size: -; d_call: -; j_call: TRBJ2-3; v_call: TRBV29-1; cdr3_nt: TGCAGCGTTGACGCGGGCGCAACAGATACGCAGTATTTT; cdr3_aa: CSVDAGATDTQYF
clone_size: -; d_call: -; j_call: TRBJ2-7; v_call: TRBV7-9; cdr3_nt: TGTGCCAGCAGCCTCCTACTCTACGAGCAGTACTTC; cdr3_aa: CASSLLLYEQYF
clone_size: -; d_call: -; j_call: TRBJ1-1; v_call: TRBV27; cdr3_nt: TGTGCCAGCAGTCCAGGACAAAGGTTCGCTGAAGCTTTCTTT; cdr3_aa: CASSPGQRFAEAFF
clone_size: once; d_call: -; j_call: TRBJ2-5; v_call: TRBV27; cdr3_nt: TGTGCCAGCAGCCCCGGGGGAGACGGACAAGAGACCCAGTACTTC; cdr3_aa: CASSPGGDGQETQYF
clone_size: -; d_call: -; j_call: TRBJ2-7; v_call: TRBV6-1; cdr3_nt: TGTGCCAGCAGTTCCGTCGACTACCTCAGGCAGTACTTC; cdr3_aa: CASSSVDYLRQYF
clone_size: -; d_call: -; j_call: TRBJ1-4; v_call: TRBV15; cdr3_nt: TGTGCCACCAGCAGCCAGGGTATGGATGAAAAACTGTTTTTT; cdr3_aa: CATSSQGMDEKLFF
clone_size: once; d_call: TRBD1; j_call: TRBJ2-7; v_call: TRBV30; cdr3_nt: TGTGCCTGGAGCTCAGGGACAGCCTACGAGCAGTACTTC; cdr3_aa: CAWSSGTAYEQYF
clone_size: -; d_call: -; j_call: TRBJ2-3; v_call: TRBV10-3; cdr3_nt: TGTGCCATCAGTGATTCGGGACTTCATTCCACAGATACGCAGTATTTT; cdr3_aa: CAISDSGLHSTDTQYF
clone_size: -; d_call: -; j_call: TRBJ1-4; v_call: TRBV29-1; cdr3_nt: TGCAGCGTTCGGTCAACTAATGAAAAACTGTTTTTT; cdr3_aa: CSVRSTNEKLFF
clone_size: -; d_call: -; j_call: TRBJ2-5; v_call: TRBV6-1; cdr3_nt: TGTGCCAGCACCAAGCCAGGGGTAGAGACCCAGTACTTC; cdr3_aa: CASTKPGVETQYF
clone_size: -; d_call: TRBD1; j_call: TRBJ1-4; v_call: TRBV6-5; cdr3_nt: TGTGCCAGCAGTTATACGAACAGGGGCGGGGAAAAACTGTTTTTT; cdr3_aa: CASSYTNRGGEKLFF
clone_size: -; d_call: -; j_call: TRBJ1-1; v_call: TRBV6-6; cdr3_nt: TGTGCCAGCAGATCCCCGAGGAACACTGAAGCTTTCTTT; cdr3_aa: CASRSPRNTEAFF
clone_size: -; d_call: TRBD1; j_call: TRBJ1-1; v_call: TRBV5-1; cdr3_nt: TGCGCCAGCAGTTCTACAGGGGGTTTGGCTGAAGCTTTCTTT; cdr3_aa: CASSSTGGLAEAFF
clone_size: -; d_call: TRBD1; j_call: TRBJ2-1; v_call: TRBV5-1; cdr3_nt: TGCGCCAGCAGCTTGGACCGCGGGACAGGGCGCAATGAGCAGTTCTTC; cdr3_aa: CASSLDRGTGRNEQFF
clone_size: -; d_call: TRBD1; j_call: TRBJ2-7; v_call: TRBV4-1; cdr3_nt: TGCGCCAGCAGCCAAGCCCAAGCCTACAGGGGCAACGAGCAGTACTTC; cdr3_aa: CASSQAQAYRGNEQYF
clone_size: -; d_call: TRBD2; j_call: TRBJ2-5; v_call: TRBV5-6; cdr3_nt: TGTGCCAGCAGCTTGCGGCTAGCGGGGACGGAGACCCAGTACTTC; cdr3_aa: CASSLRLAGTETQYF
clone_size: -; d_call: -; j_call: TRBJ2-1; v_call: TRBV7-9; cdr3_nt: TGTGCCAGCAGCTTTGGACTGGACTACAATGAGCAGTTCTTC; cdr3_aa: CASSFGLDYNEQFF
clone_size: -; d_call: -; j_call: TRBJ2-2; v_call: TRBV7-2; cdr3_nt: TGTGCCAGCAGCTTAGTGCGGACTTTAAACACCGGGGAGCTGTTTTTT; cdr3_aa: CASSLVRTLNTGELFF
clone_size: once; d_call: TRBD2; j_call: TRBJ2-1; v_call: TRBV30; cdr3_nt: TGTGCCTGGAGCGGGAGGTGGAATGAGCAGTTCTTC; cdr3_aa: CAWSGRWNEQFF
clone_size: -; d_call: -; j_call: TRBJ2-1; v_call: TRBV6-5; cdr3_nt: TGTGCCAGCAGGGGGGCTAAGGAGCAGTTCTTC; cdr3_aa: CASRGAKEQFF
clone_size: -; d_call: TRBD2; j_call: TRBJ2-5; v_call: TRBV29-1; cdr3_nt: TGCAGCGTTGAACGACCGGGACTAGCGGGGGTACCACAAGAGACCCAGTACTTC; cdr3_aa: CSVERPGLAGVPQETQYF
clone_size: -; d_call: TRBD1; j_call: TRBJ2-7; v_call: TRBV4-3; cdr3_nt: TGCGCCAGCAGCCAAGACCCGTCGGCAGGGGGCAACGAGCAGTACTTC; cdr3_aa: CASSQDPSAGGNEQYF
clone_size: -; d_call: -; j_call: TRBJ1-3; v_call: TRBV6-1; cdr3_nt: TGTGCCAGCAGTGAGGTGTACAGAGTCTCTGGAAACACCATATATTTT; cdr3_aa: CASSEVYRVSGNTIYF
clone_size: -; d_call: TRBD1; j_call: TRBJ2-5; v_call: TRBV4-3; cdr3_nt: TGCGCCAGCAGCCAAGACAGGGGGTGGGAGACCCAGTACTTC; cdr3_aa: CASSQDRGWETQYF
clone_size: few; d_call: TRBD2; j_call: TRBJ2-3; v_call: TRBV5-1; cdr3_nt: TGCGCCACCTCAAATAGGGGTTCTAGCGGGTCCACAGATACGCAGTATTTT; cdr3_aa: CATSNRGSSGSTDTQYF
clone_size: -; d_call: -; j_call: TRBJ1-4; v_call: TRBV4-2; cdr3_nt: TGTGCCAGCAGCCAAGAGTCCCGGGTCGGAACTAATGAAAAACTGTTTTTT; cdr3_aa: CASSQESRVGTNEKLFF
clone_size: once; d_call: -; j_call: TRBJ2-2; v_call: TRBV9; cdr3_nt: TGTGCCAGCAGCCTAGGGGGACACAACACCGGGGAGCTGTTTTTT; cdr3_aa: CASSLGGHNTGELFF
clone_size: once; d_call: TRBD1; j_call: TRBJ2-1; v_call: TRBV6-1; cdr3_nt: TGTGCCAGCAGTGGGGACAGGGAGTACAATGAGCAGTTCTTC; cdr3_aa: CASSGDREYNEQFF
clone_size: -; d_call: -; j_call: TRBJ1-2; v_call: TRBV5-1; cdr3_nt: TGCGCCAGCAGCTCCCCTATGAGCGGCCCTAGTGGCTACACCTTC; cdr3_aa: CASSSPMSGPSGYTF
clone_size: -; d_call: -; j_call: TRBJ2-1; v_call: TRBV7-2; cdr3_nt: TGTGCCAGCAGCTTAGCCAGGTACAATGAGCAGTTCTTC; cdr3_aa: CASSLARYNEQFF
clone_size: -; d_call: TRBD1; j_call: TRBJ2-7; v_call: TRBV7-2; cdr3_nt: TGTGCCAGCAGCGCAAGGACAGGGGACGAGCAGTACTTC; cdr3_aa: CASSARTGDEQYF
clone_size: few; d_call: -; j_call: TRBJ1-1; v_call: TRBV27; cdr3_nt: TGTGCCAGCACCGCAAGCCCAGGGAACACTGAAGCTTTCTTT; cdr3_aa: CASTASPGNTEAFF
clone_size: -; d_call: -; j_call: TRBJ1-1; v_call: TRBV5-5; cdr3_nt: TGTGCCAGCAGCAGCATGAACACTGAAGCTTTCTTT; cdr3_aa: CASSSMNTEAFF
clone_size: -; d_call: -; j_call: TRBJ2-7; v_call: TRBV28; cdr3_nt: TGTGCCAGCATCCCAGCAGGCGGGAACGTTTACGAGCAGTACTTC; cdr3_aa: CASIPAGGNVYEQYF
clone_size: -; d_call: TRBD2; j_call: TRBJ2-7; v_call: TRBV5-5; cdr3_nt: TGTGCCAGCAGCGCCTACTCTAGCGGACTCTCCTACGAGCAGTACTTC; cdr3_aa: CASSAYSSGLSYEQYF